This is a list of T cell receptor beta chains from one sample in a study of cytomegalovirus exposure and HLA in healthy donors. Using immunoSEQ multiplex PCR, the repertoire was profiled, and TCRdb retains in-frame clones only, with some absent. The data show under 150,000 clones, 82% seen once. Material: PBMCs. All receptors derive from a woman aged 18 to 35 in good health and CMV-seronegative. The CDR3 runs from the conserved cysteine through the conserved F or W. A D gene is named only where the DNA matches it firmly. Some rows mark clone size as missing; the rest say once, few, many or name a class of expanded clone.

v_gene	d_gene	j_gene	abundance	CDR3nt	CDR3aa
TRBV10-2	NA	TRBJ1-1	NA	TGCGCCAGCACCGAGGGTAACACTGAAGCTTTCTTT	CASTEGNTEAFF
TRBV27	NA	TRBJ1-1	once	TGTGCCAGCAGTTTAGCCAGGGTCACTGAAGCTTTCTTT	CASSLARVTEAFF
TRBV7-9	NA	TRBJ1-1	NA	TGTGCCAGCAGCTTAGTGGACAGTGCAATGAACACTGAAGCTTTCTTT	CASSLVDSAMNTEAFF
TRBV28	TRBD1	TRBJ1-2	NA	TGTGCCAGCAACAGGGACAGGACGGATGGCTACACCTTC	CASNRDRTDGYTF
TRBV6-1	TRBD1	TRBJ1-6	few	TGTGCCAGCAGAGACGGGACAGGGTCGGATTCACCCCTCCACTTT	CASRDGTGSDSPLHF
TRBV19	TRBD1	TRBJ2-3	NA	TGTGCCAGTAGTATAGATCAGGGGGCAAGGACAGATACGCAGTATTTT	CASSIDQGARTDTQYF
TRBV7-2	NA	TRBJ1-2	NA	TGTGCCAGCAGCTTAGGACAGAGAAACTATGGCTACACCTTC	CASSLGQRNYGYTF
TRBV5-1	TRBD2	TRBJ2-3	NA	TGCGCCAGCAGCTTGGCGGGGCCTAGCGGGAGCCTCCCAGATACGCAGTATTTT	CASSLAGPSGSLPDTQYF
TRBV10-1	TRBD1	TRBJ2-7	few	TGCGCCAGCACCAGGGACAGGGGGCAAGGCGAGCAGTACTTC	CASTRDRGQGEQYF
TRBV7-2	NA	TRBJ1-1	NA	TGTGCCAGCAGCTTATGGGGCGGGGGGGGCACTGAAGCTTTCTTT	CASSLWGGGGTEAFF
TRBV28	NA	TRBJ2-2	NA	TGTGCCAGCAGCCATAGACAGCCCTATTCCGGGGAGCTGTTTTTT	CASSHRQPYSGELFF
TRBV19	NA	TRBJ2-7	NA	TGTGCCAGTAGTATCAGTAGGACAGCTTACTACGAGCAGTACTTC	CASSISRTAYYEQYF
TRBV6-4	TRBD2	TRBJ2-2	NA	TGTGCCAGCAGCGGACTAGCGGGAGGGAACACCGGGGAGCTGTTTTTT	CASSGLAGGNTGELFF
TRBV11-2	NA	TRBJ2-7	NA	TGTGCCAGCAGCTTTATCGGCGAGCAGTACTTC	CASSFIGEQYF
TRBV11-2	TRBD1	TRBJ1-3	NA	TGTGCCAGCAGCTTAGATTTGGACAGGGTGGCAGTTGGTGGAAACACCATATATTTT	CASSLDLDRVAVGGNTIYF
TRBV28	TRBD2	TRBJ2-7	NA	TGTGCCAGCACCTGGGAGGGACCGGTCTACGAGCAGTACTTC	CASTWEGPVYEQYF
TRBV6-1	NA	TRBJ1-4	NA	TGTGCCAGCAGAACAGGCGCTATTAATGAAAAACTGTTTTTT	CASRTGAINEKLFF
TRBV7-9	TRBD1	TRBJ1-5	NA	TGTGCCAGCAGCTTTGACAGGGGGAATCAGCCCCAGCATTTT	CASSFDRGNQPQHF
TRBV7-9	TRBD1	TRBJ1-2	once	TGTGCCAGCAGCTCCAATCCGGGACAGGGGGGCTATGGCTACACCTTC	CASSSNPGQGGYGYTF
TRBV19	NA	TRBJ2-1	NA	TGTGCCAGTGAGAATAATTACAATGAGCAGTTCTTC	CASENNYNEQFF
TRBV7-8	NA	TRBJ1-5	once	TGTGCCAGCAGATCGGACAGTCTATCCAATCAGCCCCAGCATTTT	CASRSDSLSNQPQHF
TRBV27	NA	TRBJ1-1	NA	TGTGCCAGCAGTTTATCAGGGGGGAACACTGAAGCTTTCTTT	CASSLSGGNTEAFF
TRBV29-1	TRBD2	TRBJ2-1	many	TGCAGCGTTGGACTAGCGGGGGGTAGGCGGAGAGGCAATGAGCAGTTCTTC	CSVGLAGGRRRGNEQFF
TRBV18	NA	TRBJ2-5	NA	TGTGCCAGCTCACCTCTCGCCAGGGAAATACGACAAGAGACCCAGTACTTC	CASSPLAREIRQETQYF
TRBV9	NA	TRBJ1-6	NA	TGTGCCAGCAGCCCCGAGAATTCACCCCTCCACTTT	CASSPENSPLHF
TRBV30	NA	TRBJ1-5	NA	TGTGCCTGGAGTGATTCATCTAATAGCAATCAGCCCCAGCATTTT	CAWSDSSNSNQPQHF
TRBV5-4	TRBD2	TRBJ2-3	NA	TGTGCCAGCAGCTTGGAATGGCGGGAGGGGGGAACAGATACGCAGTATTTT	CASSLEWREGGTDTQYF
TRBV9	NA	TRBJ2-1	NA	TGTGCCAGCAGCCCACAGGGCCAATTAACCTACAATGAGCAGTTCTTC	CASSPQGQLTYNEQFF
TRBV4-2	NA	TRBJ1-2	NA	TGTGCCAGCAGCCGAACCGGGTTGCTCTCGGGGGGCTACACCTTC	CASSRTGLLSGGYTF
TRBV7-2	TRBD2	TRBJ2-7	NA	TGTGCCAGCAGCCCCCTCCTAGGAGCGGGATCCTCCTACGAGCAGTACTTC	CASSPLLGAGSSYEQYF
TRBV6-1	TRBD2	TRBJ2-7	NA	TGTGCCAGCGCGGGGGTGGGATCCTACGAGCAGTACTTC	CASAGVGSYEQYF
TRBV7-2	TRBD2	TRBJ2-3	NA	TGTGCCAGCAGCCTGAGACTAGCGGGGGACAAATATAGCACAGATACGCAGTATTTT	CASSLRLAGDKYSTDTQYF
TRBV5-4	TRBD2	TRBJ2-1	NA	TGTGCCAGCAGCCCCTCCGTGGGGGAGGGCTACAATGAGCAGTTCTTC	CASSPSVGEGYNEQFF
TRBV5-6	TRBD1	TRBJ1-5	NA	TGTGCCAGCAGCCCCCGGACAGGGGGCAGTCAGCCCCAGCATTTT	CASSPRTGGSQPQHF
TRBV4-2	NA	TRBJ1-2	NA	TGTGCCAGCAGCCAAGCTGTCAGATTGAACTATGGCTACACCTTC	CASSQAVRLNYGYTF
TRBV28	NA	TRBJ1-5	few	TGTGCCAGCAGTTTATCGGCAGGGATAGGTCAGCCCCAGCATTTT	CASSLSAGIGQPQHF
TRBV2	NA	TRBJ1-1	NA	TGTGCCAGCAGTTGGGACAAAACCACTGAAGCTTTCTTT	CASSWDKTTEAFF
TRBV7-9	TRBD1	TRBJ1-2	NA	TGTGCCAGCAGCTCAACAGGGGGATTTTTGGTACGTGGCTACACCTTC	CASSSTGGFLVRGYTF
TRBV7-9	NA	TRBJ2-5	NA	TGTGCCAGCAGGGCAGGGGATAAGGAGACCCAGTACTTC	CASRAGDKETQYF
TRBV6-5	TRBD1	TRBJ2-7	NA	TGTGCCAGCAGTTACTCGATAGGGGACAGCTACGAGCAGTACTTC	CASSYSIGDSYEQYF
TRBV5-1	TRBD1	TRBJ2-7	NA	TGCGCCAGCAGCCCGGAGGCCGGGACAGGGTACGAGCAGTACTTC	CASSPEAGTGYEQYF
TRBV2	NA	TRBJ2-2	NA	TGTGCCAGCAGCGGGGTCCGAACCGGGGAGCTGTTTTTT	CASSGVRTGELFF
TRBV4-3	NA	TRBJ1-4	few	TGCGCCAGCAGCCAAGAGGCCAGACAGTACCTTGGAACTAATGAAAAACTGTTTTTT	CASSQEARQYLGTNEKLFF
TRBV7-2	TRBD1	TRBJ1-6	NA	TGTGCCAGCAGCTTAGAGGGGGCTGGGGAATCACCCCTCCACTTT	CASSLEGAGESPLHF
TRBV2	TRBD1	TRBJ1-5	NA	TGTGCCAGCAGTGCGGGACAGCTTTTAAATCAGCCCCAGCATTTT	CASSAGQLLNQPQHF
TRBV7-6	TRBD2	TRBJ2-1	NA	TGTGCCAGCAGCTTAGCGGCGGGAGTAGGATACAATGAGCAGTTCTTC	CASSLAAGVGYNEQFF
TRBV28	TRBD1	TRBJ1-4	NA	TGTGCCACCCTGGGACAGGTTAATGAAAAACTGTTTTTT	CATLGQVNEKLFF
TRBV28	NA	TRBJ1-1	NA	TGTGCCAGCAGTTGGCAGGGGAAGTTTAACACTGAAGCTTTCTTT	CASSWQGKFNTEAFF
TRBV7-2	NA	TRBJ1-2	few	TGTGCCAGCAGCCCCCAGACAAACTATGGCTACACCTTC	CASSPQTNYGYTF
TRBV19	NA	TRBJ1-1	NA	TGTGCCAGTAGCGAAGGAGAAAAACCGAACACTGAAGCTTTCTTT	CASSEGEKPNTEAFF
TRBV5-1	NA	TRBJ2-3	NA	TGCGCCAGCAGCCCCCCTCCAAGGAGTCCGCAGTATTTT	CASSPPPRSPQYF